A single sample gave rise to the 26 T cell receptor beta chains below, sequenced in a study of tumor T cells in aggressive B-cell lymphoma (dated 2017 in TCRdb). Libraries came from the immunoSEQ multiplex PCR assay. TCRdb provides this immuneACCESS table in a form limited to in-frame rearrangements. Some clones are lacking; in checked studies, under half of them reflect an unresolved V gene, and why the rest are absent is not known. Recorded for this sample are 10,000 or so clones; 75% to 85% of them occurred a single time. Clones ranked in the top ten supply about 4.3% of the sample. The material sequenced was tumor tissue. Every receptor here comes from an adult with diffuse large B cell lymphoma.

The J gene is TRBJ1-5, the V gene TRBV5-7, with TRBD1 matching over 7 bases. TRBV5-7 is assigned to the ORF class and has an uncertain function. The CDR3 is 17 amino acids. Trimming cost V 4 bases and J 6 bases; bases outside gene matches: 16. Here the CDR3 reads CASSTSTTGLIPQPQHF. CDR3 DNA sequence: TGTGCCAGCAGCACATCTACGACAGGGCTGATCCCTCAGCCCCAGCATTTT.

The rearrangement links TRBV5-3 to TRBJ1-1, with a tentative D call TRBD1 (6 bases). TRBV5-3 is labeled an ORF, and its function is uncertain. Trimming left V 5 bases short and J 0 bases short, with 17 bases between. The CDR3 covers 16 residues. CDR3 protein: CARRSGTRAMNTEAFF. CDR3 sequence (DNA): TGTGCCAGAAGATCCGGGACAAGGGCGATGAACACTGAAGCTTTCTTT.

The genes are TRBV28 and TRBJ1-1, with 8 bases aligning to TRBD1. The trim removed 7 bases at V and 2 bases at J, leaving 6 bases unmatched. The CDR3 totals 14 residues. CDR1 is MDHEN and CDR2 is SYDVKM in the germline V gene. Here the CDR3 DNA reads TGTGCCAGCAACCTCGCAGGGGGCAACACTGAAGCTTTCTTT. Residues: CASNLAGGNTEAFF.

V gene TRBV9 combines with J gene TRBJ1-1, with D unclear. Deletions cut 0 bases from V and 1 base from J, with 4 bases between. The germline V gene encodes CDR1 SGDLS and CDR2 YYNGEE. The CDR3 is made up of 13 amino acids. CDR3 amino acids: CASSVGANTEAFF. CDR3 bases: TGTGCCAGCAGCGTAGGAGCGAACACTGAAGCTTTCTTT.

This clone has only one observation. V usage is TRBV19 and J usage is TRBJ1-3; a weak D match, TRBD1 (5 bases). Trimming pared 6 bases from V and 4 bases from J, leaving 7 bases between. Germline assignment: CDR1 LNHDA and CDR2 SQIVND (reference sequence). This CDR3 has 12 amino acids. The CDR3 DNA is TGTGCCAGTAGCGGGGGAGGAAACACCATATATTTT. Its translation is CASSGGGNTIYF.

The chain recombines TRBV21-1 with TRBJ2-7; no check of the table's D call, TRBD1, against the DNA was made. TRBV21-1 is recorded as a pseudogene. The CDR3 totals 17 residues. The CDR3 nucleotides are TGTGCCAGCAGCCTCCTTCGGACAGGGGAAGGCGCCTACGAGCAGTACTTC. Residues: CASSLLRTGEGAYEQYF.

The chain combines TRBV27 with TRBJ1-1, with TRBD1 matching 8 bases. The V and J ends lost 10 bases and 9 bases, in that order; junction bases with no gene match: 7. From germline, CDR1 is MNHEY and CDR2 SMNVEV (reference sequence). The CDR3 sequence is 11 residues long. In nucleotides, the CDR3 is TGTGCCATCCAGGGGGCTGGGAAAGCTTTCTTT. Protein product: CAIQGAGKAFF.

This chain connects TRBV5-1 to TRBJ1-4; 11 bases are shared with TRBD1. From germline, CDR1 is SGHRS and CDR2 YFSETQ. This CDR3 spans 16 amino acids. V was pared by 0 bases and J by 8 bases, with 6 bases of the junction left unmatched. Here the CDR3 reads CASSLGLDRGREKLFF. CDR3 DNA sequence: TGCGCCAGCAGCTTGGGTCTGGACAGGGGGCGAGAAAAACTGTTTTTT.

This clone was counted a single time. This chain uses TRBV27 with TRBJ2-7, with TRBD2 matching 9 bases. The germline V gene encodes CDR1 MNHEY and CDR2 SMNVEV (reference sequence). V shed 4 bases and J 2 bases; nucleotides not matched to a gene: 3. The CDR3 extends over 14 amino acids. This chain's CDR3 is CASSWREGPYEQYF. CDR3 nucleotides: TGTGCCAGCAGTTGGCGGGAGGGCCCCTACGAGCAGTACTTC.

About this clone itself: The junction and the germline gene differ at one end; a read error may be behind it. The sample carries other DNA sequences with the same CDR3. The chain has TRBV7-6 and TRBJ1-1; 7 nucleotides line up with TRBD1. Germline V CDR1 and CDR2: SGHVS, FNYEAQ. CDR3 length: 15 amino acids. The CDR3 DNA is TGTGCTAGCAGCTTAGTGTACGGGACAGCGGCTGAAGCTTTCTTT. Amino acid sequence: CASSLVYGTAAEAFF.

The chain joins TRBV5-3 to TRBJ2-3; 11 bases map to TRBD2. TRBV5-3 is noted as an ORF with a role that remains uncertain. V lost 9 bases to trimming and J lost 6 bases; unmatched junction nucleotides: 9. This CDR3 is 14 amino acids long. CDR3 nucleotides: TGTGCCATCTATAGCGGGAGGGCCGGGGATACGCAGTATTTT. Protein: CAIYSGRAGDTQYF.

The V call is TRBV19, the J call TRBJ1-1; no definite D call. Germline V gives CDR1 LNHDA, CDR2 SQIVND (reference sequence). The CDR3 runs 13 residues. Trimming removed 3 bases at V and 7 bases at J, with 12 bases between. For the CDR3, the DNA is TGTGCCAGTAGTATGAACCCATCAGATGAAGCTTTCTTT. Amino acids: CASSMNPSDEAFF. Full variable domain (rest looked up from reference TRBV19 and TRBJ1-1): DGGITQSPKYLFRKEGQNVTLSCEQNLNHDAMYWYRQDPGQGLRLIYYSQIVNDFQKGDIAEGYSVSREKKESFPLTVTSAQKNPTAFYLCASSMNPSDEAFFGQGTRLTVV.

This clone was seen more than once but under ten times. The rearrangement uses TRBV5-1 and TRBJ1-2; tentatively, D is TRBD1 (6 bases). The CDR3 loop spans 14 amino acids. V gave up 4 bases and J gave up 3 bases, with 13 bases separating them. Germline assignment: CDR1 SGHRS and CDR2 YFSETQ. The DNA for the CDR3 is TGCGCCAGCAGCCTGGAGGACAGCTACTATGGCTACACCTTC. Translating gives CASSLEDSYYGYTF.

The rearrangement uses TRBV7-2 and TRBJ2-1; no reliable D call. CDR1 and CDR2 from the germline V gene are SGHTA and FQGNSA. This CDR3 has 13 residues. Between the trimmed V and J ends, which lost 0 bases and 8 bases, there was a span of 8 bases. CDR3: CASSLASIYEQFF. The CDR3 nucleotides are TGTGCCAGCAGCTTAGCTAGCATATATGAGCAGTTCTTC.

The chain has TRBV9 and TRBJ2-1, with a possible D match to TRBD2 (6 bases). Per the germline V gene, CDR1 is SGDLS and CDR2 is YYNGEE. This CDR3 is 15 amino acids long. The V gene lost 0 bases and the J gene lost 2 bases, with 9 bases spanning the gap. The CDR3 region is CASSVGSGTYNEQFF. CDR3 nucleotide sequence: TGTGCCAGCAGCGTAGGTAGCGGTACCTACAATGAGCAGTTCTTC.

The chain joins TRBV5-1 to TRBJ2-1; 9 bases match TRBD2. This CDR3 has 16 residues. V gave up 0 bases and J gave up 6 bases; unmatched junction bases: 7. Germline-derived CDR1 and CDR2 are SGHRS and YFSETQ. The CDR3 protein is CASSLGRAGGINEQFF. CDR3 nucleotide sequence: TGCGCCAGCAGCTTGGGGAGGGCGGGAGGGATCAATGAGCAGTTCTTC.

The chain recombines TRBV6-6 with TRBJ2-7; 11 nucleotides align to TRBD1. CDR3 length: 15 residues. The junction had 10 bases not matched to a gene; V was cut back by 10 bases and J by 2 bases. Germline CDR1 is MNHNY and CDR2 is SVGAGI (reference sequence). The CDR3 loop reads CATLMGGQGAYEQYF. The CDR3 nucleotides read TGTGCCACCTTAATGGGGGGACAGGGGGCCTACGAGCAGTACTTC.

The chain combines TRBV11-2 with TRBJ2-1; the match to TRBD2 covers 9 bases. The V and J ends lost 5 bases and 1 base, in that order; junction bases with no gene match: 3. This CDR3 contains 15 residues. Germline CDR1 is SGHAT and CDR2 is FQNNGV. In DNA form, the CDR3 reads TGTGCCAGCAGCCGGACTAGCGCATCCTACAATGAGCAGTTCTTC. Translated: CASSRTSASYNEQFF.

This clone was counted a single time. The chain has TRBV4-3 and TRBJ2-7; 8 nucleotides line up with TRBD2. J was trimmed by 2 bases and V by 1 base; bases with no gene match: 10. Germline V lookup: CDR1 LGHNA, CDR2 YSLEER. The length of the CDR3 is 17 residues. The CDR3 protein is CASSQGVGGAGPYEQYF. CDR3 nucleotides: TGCGCCAGCAGCCAAGGGGTCGGGGGGGCGGGCCCCTACGAGCAGTACTTC.

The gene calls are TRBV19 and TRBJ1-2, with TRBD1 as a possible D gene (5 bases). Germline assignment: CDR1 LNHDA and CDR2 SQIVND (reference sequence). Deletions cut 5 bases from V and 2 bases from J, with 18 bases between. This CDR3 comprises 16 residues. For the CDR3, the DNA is TGTGCCAGTAGTGGAGGTGGGGGGGAACGAAACTATGGCTACACCTTC. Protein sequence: CASSGGGGERNYGYTF.

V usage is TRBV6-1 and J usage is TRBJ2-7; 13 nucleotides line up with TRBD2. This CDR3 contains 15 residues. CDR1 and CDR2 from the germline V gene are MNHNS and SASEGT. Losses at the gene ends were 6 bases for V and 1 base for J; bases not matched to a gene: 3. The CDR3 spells CASRGGLAGSYEQYF. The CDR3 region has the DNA TGTGCCAGCAGGGGGGGACTAGCGGGGTCCTACGAGCAGTACTTC.

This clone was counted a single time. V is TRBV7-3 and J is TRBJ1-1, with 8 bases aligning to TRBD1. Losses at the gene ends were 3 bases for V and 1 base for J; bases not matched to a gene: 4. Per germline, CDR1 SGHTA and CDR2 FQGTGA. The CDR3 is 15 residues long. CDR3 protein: CASSLAGGRNTEAFF. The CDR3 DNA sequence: TGTGCCAGCAGCTTGGCAGGGGGCCGGAACACTGAAGCTTTCTTT. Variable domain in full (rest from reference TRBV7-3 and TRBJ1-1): GAGVSQTPSNKVTEKGKYVELRCDPISGHTALYWYRQSLGQGPEFLIYFQGTGAADDSGLPNDRFFAVRPEGSVSTLKIQRTERGDSAVYLCASSLAGGRNTEAFFGQGTRLTVV.

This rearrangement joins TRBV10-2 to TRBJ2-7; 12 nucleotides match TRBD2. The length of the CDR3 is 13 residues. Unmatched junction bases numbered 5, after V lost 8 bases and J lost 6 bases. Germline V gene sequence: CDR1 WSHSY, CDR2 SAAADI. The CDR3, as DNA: TGCGCCAGCCGGACTAGCGGGACGTTCGAGCAGTACTTC. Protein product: CASRTSGTFEQYF.

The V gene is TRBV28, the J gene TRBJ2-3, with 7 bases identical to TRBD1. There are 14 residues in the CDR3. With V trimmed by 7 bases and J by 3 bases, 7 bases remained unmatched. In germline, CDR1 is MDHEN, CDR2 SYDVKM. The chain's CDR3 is CASKTGERTDTQYF. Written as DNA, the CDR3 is TGTGCCAGCAAAACAGGGGAAAGGACAGATACGCAGTATTTT.

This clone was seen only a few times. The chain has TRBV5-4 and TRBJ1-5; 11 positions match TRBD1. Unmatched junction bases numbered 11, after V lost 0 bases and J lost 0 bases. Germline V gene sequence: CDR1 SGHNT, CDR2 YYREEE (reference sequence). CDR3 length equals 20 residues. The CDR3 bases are TGTGCCAGCAGCTTGGGCTGGGCGGGACAGGGGGATTATAGCAATCAGCCCCAGCATTTT. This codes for CASSLGWAGQGDYSNQPQHF.

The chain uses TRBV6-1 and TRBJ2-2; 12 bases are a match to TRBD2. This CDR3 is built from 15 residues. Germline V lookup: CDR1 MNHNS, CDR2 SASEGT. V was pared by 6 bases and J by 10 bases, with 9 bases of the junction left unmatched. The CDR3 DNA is TGTGCCAGCAGAATACTAGCGGGAGGAGTTGAGGAGCTGTTTTTT. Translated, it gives CASRILAGGVEELFF.